This T cell receptor beta chain comes out of a study of shared clonotypes between healthy human individuals. Only in-frame clones appear in the TCRdb table, and some are missing; sequencing was by immunoSEQ multiplex PCR. The sample yields over 2 million clones, about 95% seen once. Deletions cut 5 bases from V and 8 bases from J, with 15 bases between. CDR3 size: 13 residues. Per germline, CDR1 MNHEY and CDR2 SMNVEV (reference sequence). Points from the study as a whole: The expectation was that sequencing depth would affect clonotype sharing among donors. Tissue TCR repertoires likely differ from these blood-only repertoires.

A note on this clone: What it recognizes is unknown.

Sequencing input: naive CD4+ T cells sorted from blood. The subset here: CD45RA+ positively selected. The V call is TRBV27, the J call TRBJ1-2, with D maybe TRBD1 (6 bases). This clonotype was obtained from a young man in good health. CDR3 region: CASSPGGPPGYTF. The CDR3 DNA sequence: TGTGCCAGCAGTCCCGGGGGGCCTCCGGGCTACACCTTC.